This entry lists 28 T cell receptor beta chains sequenced from one sample in a study of blood T cells in healthy people across ages. For the second PCR, which ran for about 6 to 11 cycles, a sample-barcoded 5' primer and a J-beta primer mix were used. TCRdb called the 5' RACE reads again in MiXCR, with one record for every CDR3 protein. The table has roughly 800,000 distinct CDR3 sequences, roughly 50% seen once. The sample was blood. Receptor source: a man aged 25 to 45 in good health.

This clonotype was observed a single time. Since a much larger clone is just one base distant, this may be a read error. This chain uses TRBV7-3 with TRBJ2-2, with D tentatively TRBD2 (6 bases). Germline V gives CDR1 SGHTA, CDR2 FQGTGA. The CDR3 contains 14 residues. CDR3: CASSLTRNTEELFF. CDR3 nucleotides: TGTGCCAGCAGCCTGACTAGGAACACCGAGGAGCTGTTTTTT.

This clonotype was counted only a few times. The rearrangement joins TRBV20-1 to TRBJ2-5; no clear D. The DNA end lines up better with TRBJ2-7; the J call may be wrong. Germline V gene sequence: CDR1 DFQATT, CDR2 SNEGSKA (reference sequence). The CDR3 sequence is 10 residues long. CDR3 sequence reads: CSARMSEQYF. The CDR3, as DNA: TGCAGTGCTAGAATGAGCGAGCAGTACTTC.

This chain joins TRBV20-1 and TRBJ2-5; 10 nucleotides align to TRBD2. The CDR3 is made up of 17 amino acids. Germline V gene sequence: CDR1 DFQATT, CDR2 SNEGSKA (reference sequence). J gave up 2 bases and V 0 bases, and 9 bases lay outside the gene matches. The CDR3, as DNA: TGCAGTGCTAGAGATACCAGCGGGGGGGCCTGGCAAGAGACCCAGTACTTC. Translation: CSARDTSGGAWQETQYF.

This rearrangement joins TRBV2 to TRBJ2-3, with D possibly TRBD2 on 6 matching bases. Germline lookup yields CDR1 SNHLY and CDR2 FYNNEI. The CDR3 length is 14 residues. V was shortened by 7 bases and J by 2 bases, with 13 bases between the two germline ends. CDR3 nucleotides: TGTGCCAGCACCCCGCGGGACCTCACAGATACGCAGTATTTT. It encodes CASTPRDLTDTQYF.

To note about this clonotype: A much larger clone differs from this one at a single base, so this may be a read error. This sequence joins TRBV28 and TRBJ1-2; unclear D gene. The CDR3 length is 13 residues. Germline lookup yields CDR1 MDHEN and CDR2 SYDVKM. V was pared by 8 bases and J by 0 bases, with 10 bases between. CDR3 residues: CASVHQTNYGYTF. In DNA form, the CDR3 reads TGTGCCAGCGTCCACCAGACTAACTATGGCTACACCTTC.

This clonotype occurred a few times. The rearrangement links TRBV20-1 to TRBJ1-2; TRBD1 agrees at 8 bases. Germline CDR1 reads DFQATT; CDR2 reads SNEGSKA (reference sequence). The CDR3 sequence is 14 residues long. J lost 4 bases, V lost 5 bases, and 9 bases had no gene match. CDR3 region: CSAGGQGPFYGYTF. The CDR3 nucleotides are TGCAGTGCTGGTGGACAGGGACCTTTCTATGGCTACACCTTC.

The chain carries TRBV20-1 and TRBJ2-3, with a tentative D call TRBD2 (5 bases). CDR1 DFQATT and CDR2 SNEGSKA come from the germline V gene (reference sequence). Trimming pared 3 bases from V and 2 bases from J, leaving 9 bases between. This CDR3 spans 13 amino acids. DNA for the CDR3: TGCAGTGCTAGCGACGGGATCACAGATACGCAGTATTTT. Translation gives CSASDGITDTQYF.

Only a few counts were recorded for this clonotype. The chain carries TRBV7-2 and TRBJ2-7; D is ambiguous. The V gene lost 2 bases and the J gene lost 2 bases, with 10 bases spanning the gap. From germline, CDR1 is SGHTA and CDR2 FQGNSA. CDR3 size: 14 residues. CDR3 amino acids: CASSLNWAAYEQYF. CDR3 coding DNA: TGTGCCAGCAGCTTAAATTGGGCGGCCTACGAGCAGTACTTC.

The table lists this clonotype with a few counts. The chain uses TRBV7-2 and TRBJ2-5, with D hard to call. Germline lookup yields CDR1 SGHTA and CDR2 FQGNSA. This CDR3 region has 14 residues. V lost 1 base and J 0 bases, leaving 6 bases between the germline ends. In DNA form, the CDR3 reads TGTGCCAGCAGCTTAGGATCGTACCAAGAGACCCAGTACTTC. Translating gives CASSLGSYQETQYF.

This clonotype has a single count. The V and J genes are TRBV20-1 and TRBJ2-7; D tentatively reads TRBD1 or TRBD2 (5 bases each). Trimming cost V 6 bases and J 5 bases, with 14 bases left between them. Germline V gene sequence: CDR1 DFQATT, CDR2 SNEGSKA (reference sequence). The length of the CDR3 is 12 residues. The CDR3 region is CSAVGGRDEQYF. The CDR3 region has the DNA TGCAGTGCCGTAGGAGGCAGGGACGAGCAGTACTTC.

The chain couples TRBV6-5 to TRBJ2-1, with a possible D match to TRBD2 (6 bases). The length of the CDR3 is 13 residues. Looked up from germline, CDR1 is MNHEY and CDR2 is SVGAGI. The germline V and J ends were trimmed by 4 bases and 8 bases, with 12 bases remaining between them. The CDR3: CASSSGLLDEQFF. The CDR3 region has the DNA TGTGCCAGCAGTTCTGGACTATTAGATGAGCAGTTCTTC.

This clonotype was detected only a few times. As DNA, the CDR3 is TGCGCCAGCAGCTTGGATCCGGGACTCCTCAGTCTGGATACGCAGTATTTT. Amino acids: CASSLDPGLLSLDTQYF. The V call is TRBV5-1, the J call TRBJ2-3, with D maybe TRBD2 (6 bases). Germline V gene lookup returns CDR1 SGHRS and CDR2 YFSETQ. This CDR3 region has 17 residues. Trimming stripped 0 bases from V and 6 bases from J, with 20 bases between.

The V and J genes are TRBV29-1 and TRBJ2-7; the D gene could be TRBD1 or TRBD2 (5 bases each). The length of the CDR3 is 12 residues. Trimming took 4 bases from V and 6 from J, leaving 13 bases between them. CDR1 is SQVTM and CDR2 is ANQGSEA in the germline V gene. CDR3 loop: CSVGRGGGEQYF. CDR3 coding DNA: TGCAGCGTTGGACGCGGTGGGGGCGAGCAGTACTTC.

The V and J genes are TRBV29-1 and TRBJ1-1; D not certain. Germline-derived CDR1 and CDR2 are SQVTM and ANQGSEA. The V gene lost 3 bases and the J gene lost 6 bases, with 8 bases spanning the gap. This CDR3 is 11 amino acids long. CDR3 sequence reads: CSVERRAEAFF. In DNA, the CDR3 is TGCAGCGTTGAGCGGCGGGCTGAAGCTTTCTTT.

V usage is TRBV12-3 or TRBV12-4 and J usage is TRBJ2-7; 9 bases line up with TRBD1. Trimming cost V 7 bases and J 2 bases; bases outside gene matches: 6. This CDR3 comprises 14 residues. The CDR3: CASTYTGGPYEQYF. The CDR3 coding sequence is TGTGCCAGCACCTATACAGGGGGCCCCTACGAGCAGTACTTC.

The rearrangement links TRBV3-1 to TRBJ2-1; a weak D match, TRBD2 (6 bases). This CDR3 region has 13 residues. V gave up 5 bases and J gave up 9 bases, with 14 bases separating them. Germline lookup yields CDR1 LGHDT and CDR2 YNNKEL (reference sequence). CDR3 loop: CASSSRGGTEQFF. The CDR3 DNA follows: TGTGCCAGCAGCTCGCGTGGGGGGACTGAGCAGTTCTTC.

This clonotype was recorded once. The V and J genes are TRBV18 and TRBJ2-3; possibly TRBD2 for D (5 bases). This CDR3 region has 15 residues. Between the trimmed V and J ends, which lost 0 bases and 1 base, there was a span of 8 bases. Germline CDR1 KGHSH, CDR2 LQKENI. Here the CDR3 DNA reads TGTGCCAGCTCACCACCGAGTAGCGGCACAGATACGCAGTATTTT. Translating gives CASSPPSSGTDTQYF.

This clonotype was seen more than once but under ten times. The chain combines TRBV7-9 with TRBJ2-7; 7 bases map to TRBD1. Trimming cost V 5 bases and J 4 bases; bases outside gene matches: 14. Germline loops: CDR1 SEHNR, CDR2 FQNEAQ (reference sequence). The CDR3 sequence is 16 residues long. The CDR3 here is CASSTPSRDSIYEQYF. CDR3 sequence (DNA): TGTGCCAGCAGCACCCCTAGCCGGGACAGCATTTACGAGCAGTACTTC.

This chain connects TRBV29-1 to TRBJ2-3, with 12 bases lining up with TRBD2. V shed 4 bases and J 4 bases; nucleotides not matched to a gene: 15. The CDR3 runs 18 residues. The V gene's germline CDR1 is SQVTM and CDR2 ANQGSEA. The CDR3: CSVVLTSGRTWGPDTQYF. DNA of the CDR3: TGCAGCGTTGTTCTTACTAGCGGGAGGACGTGGGGCCCAGATACGCAGTATTTT.

CDR3 DNA: TGCAGTGCGAAACCAGCCTCAGGGTTTTCACTTAACACTGAAGCTTTCTTT. It yields the protein CSAKPASGFSLNTEAFF. The chain carries TRBV20-1 and TRBJ1-1; possible D gene TRBD1, 5 bases. CDR3 length: 17 residues. Germline CDR1 reads DFQATT; CDR2 reads SNEGSKA (reference sequence). Trimming shortened V by 6 bases and J by 2 bases, and 25 bases separated the two germline ends.

This rearrangement joins TRBV4-1 to TRBJ2-7, with D perhaps matching TRBD2 (6 bases). V was cut by 2 bases and J by 0 bases, with 20 bases left in between. CDR1 and CDR2 (germline): MGHRA, YSYEKL. CDR3 length equals 18 residues. CDR3 nucleotide sequence: TGCGCCAGCAGCCAATATCAGGAGCGGGTGGGTGGCTCCTACGAGCAGTACTTC. It codes for CASSQYQERVGGSYEQYF.

The rearrangement uses TRBV29-1 and TRBJ2-7, with 8 positions matching TRBD2. Trimming at V came to 6 bases and at J to 2 bases, leaving 9 bases not matched to a gene. The germline gives CDR1 SQVTM, CDR2 ANQGSEA. The CDR3 contains 14 residues. The CDR3 DNA reads as TGCAGCGTCCACGGGCCGGGGGGGCCCTACGAGCAGTACTTC. Residues: CSVHGPGGPYEQYF.

This clonotype was picked up one time. This chain uses TRBV6-1 with TRBJ1-1; possible D gene TRBD1, 6 bases. Germline CDR1 and CDR2: MNHNS and SASEGT. The CDR3 length is 13 residues. Trimming took 6 bases from V and 6 from J, leaving 14 bases between them. As DNA, the CDR3 is TGTGCCAGCAGGGGGGCGGCGGTCTCTGAAGCTTTCTTT. It encodes CASRGAAVSEAFF.

The gene calls are TRBV12-3 or TRBV12-4 and TRBJ2-7; D gene uncertain. The length of the CDR3 is 14 residues. The ends were cut back, 3 bases at V and 0 bases at J, with 9 bases in the middle. The chain's CDR3 is CASSFGRASYEQYF. The CDR3 nucleotides read TGTGCCAGCAGTTTTGGAAGGGCCTCCTACGAGCAGTACTTC.

V gene TRBV6-1 combines with J gene TRBJ1-6; no reliable D call. Trimming stripped 7 bases from V and 3 bases from J, with 13 bases between. This CDR3 contains 15 residues. CDR1 and CDR2 (germline): MNHNS, SASEGT. The CDR3 loop is CASTSPTDYNSPLHF. CDR3 nucleotides: TGTGCCAGCACCAGCCCGACTGACTATAATTCACCCCTCCACTTT.

This sequence joins TRBV12-5 and TRBJ1-2, with D maybe TRBD1 (5 bases). CDR1 is LGHNT and CDR2 is FRNRAP in the germline V gene. Trimming removed 1 base from V and 1 base from J, with 13 bases in between. This CDR3 is built from 16 residues. The chain's CDR3 is CASGLGRDGGNYGYTF. The CDR3 bases are TGTGCTAGTGGTTTGGGCCGGGACGGGGGTAACTATGGCTACACCTTC.

In nucleotides, the CDR3 is TGCGCCAGCAGCCAAGACATGTGGAGCGGGAGATGTGAGCAGTTCTTC. Its protein is CASSQDMWSGRCEQFF. This chain links TRBV4-3 with TRBJ2-1; 8 nucleotides match TRBD2. Per germline, CDR1 LGHNA and CDR2 YSLEER. The CDR3 is made up of 16 amino acids. Losses at the gene ends were 0 bases for V and 9 bases for J; bases not matched to a gene: 10.

This chain connects TRBV12-3 or TRBV12-4 to TRBJ2-3, with D maybe TRBD2 (5 bases). Trimming took 8 bases from V and 0 from J, leaving 18 bases between them. CDR3 length equals 16 residues. CDR3 DNA sequence: TGTGCCAGCTCCCCCCACATAGCGATTAGCACAGATACGCAGTATTTT. Translation: CASSPHIAISTDTQYF.